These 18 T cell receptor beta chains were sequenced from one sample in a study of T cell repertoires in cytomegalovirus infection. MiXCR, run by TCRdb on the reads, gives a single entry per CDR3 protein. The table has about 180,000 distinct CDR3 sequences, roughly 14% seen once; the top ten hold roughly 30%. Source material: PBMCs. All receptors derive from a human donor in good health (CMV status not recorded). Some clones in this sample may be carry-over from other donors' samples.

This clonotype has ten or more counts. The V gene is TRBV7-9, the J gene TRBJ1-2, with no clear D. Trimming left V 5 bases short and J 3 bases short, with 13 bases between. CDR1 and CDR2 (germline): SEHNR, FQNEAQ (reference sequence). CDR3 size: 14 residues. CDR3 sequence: CASSPLWVDYGYTF. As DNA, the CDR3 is TGTGCCAGCAGCCCCCTCTGGGTGGACTATGGCTACACCTTC.

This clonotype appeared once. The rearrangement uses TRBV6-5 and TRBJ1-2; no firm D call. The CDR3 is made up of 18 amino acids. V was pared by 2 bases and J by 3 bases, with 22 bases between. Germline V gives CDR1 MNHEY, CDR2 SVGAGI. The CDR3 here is CASSYRTYPDAFDYGYTF. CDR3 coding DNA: TGTGCCAGCAGTTACCGGACGTACCCGGACGCCTTTGACTATGGCTACACCTTC.

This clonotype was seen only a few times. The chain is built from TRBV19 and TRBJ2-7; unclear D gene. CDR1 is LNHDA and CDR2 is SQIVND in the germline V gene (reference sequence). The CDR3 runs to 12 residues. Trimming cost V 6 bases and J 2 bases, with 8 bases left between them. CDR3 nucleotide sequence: TGTGCCAGTAGAGGCCCCGCCTACGAGCAGTACTTC. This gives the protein CASRGPAYEQYF. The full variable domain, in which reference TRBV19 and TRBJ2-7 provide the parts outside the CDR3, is DGGITQSPKYLFRKEGQNVTLSCEQNLNHDAMYWYRQDPGQGLRLIYYSQIVNDFQKGDIAEGYSVSREKKESFPLTVTSAQKNPTAFYLCASRGPAYEQYFGPGTRLTVT.

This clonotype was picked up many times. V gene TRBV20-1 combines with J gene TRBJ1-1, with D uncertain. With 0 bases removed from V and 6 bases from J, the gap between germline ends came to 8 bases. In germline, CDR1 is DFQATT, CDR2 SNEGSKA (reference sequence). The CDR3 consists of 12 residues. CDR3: CSARDLLAEAFF. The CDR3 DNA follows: TGCAGTGCTAGAGATCTCTTGGCTGAAGCTTTCTTT.

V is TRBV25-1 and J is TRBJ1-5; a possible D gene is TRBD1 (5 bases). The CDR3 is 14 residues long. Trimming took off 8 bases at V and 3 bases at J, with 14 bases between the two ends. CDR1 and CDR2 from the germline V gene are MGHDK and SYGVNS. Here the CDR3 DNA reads TGTGCCAGCCGCAGACGGGGGATCAATCAGCCCCAGCATTTT. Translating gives CASRRRGINQPQHF.

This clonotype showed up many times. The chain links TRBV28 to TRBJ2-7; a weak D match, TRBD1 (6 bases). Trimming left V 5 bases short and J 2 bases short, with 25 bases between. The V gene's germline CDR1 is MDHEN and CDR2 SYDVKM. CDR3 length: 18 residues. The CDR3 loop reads CASSVRGIEGRRAYEQYF. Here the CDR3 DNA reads TGTGCCAGCAGTGTCAGGGGAATCGAGGGGAGAAGGGCCTACGAGCAGTACTTC.

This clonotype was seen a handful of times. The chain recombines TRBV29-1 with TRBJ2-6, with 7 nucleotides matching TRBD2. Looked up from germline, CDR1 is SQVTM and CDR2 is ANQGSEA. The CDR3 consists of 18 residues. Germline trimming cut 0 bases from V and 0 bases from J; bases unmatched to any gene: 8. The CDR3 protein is CSVEDREGRLSGANVLTF. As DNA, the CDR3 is TGCAGCGTTGAAGACAGGGAGGGCCGGCTCTCTGGGGCCAACGTCCTGACTTTC.

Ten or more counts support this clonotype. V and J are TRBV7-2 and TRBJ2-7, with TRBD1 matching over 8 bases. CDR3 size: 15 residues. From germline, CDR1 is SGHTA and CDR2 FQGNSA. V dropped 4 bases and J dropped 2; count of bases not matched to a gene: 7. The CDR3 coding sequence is TGTGCCAGCAGCTCGGACAGGGTAAATCCCTACGAGCAGTACTTC. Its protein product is CASSSDRVNPYEQYF.

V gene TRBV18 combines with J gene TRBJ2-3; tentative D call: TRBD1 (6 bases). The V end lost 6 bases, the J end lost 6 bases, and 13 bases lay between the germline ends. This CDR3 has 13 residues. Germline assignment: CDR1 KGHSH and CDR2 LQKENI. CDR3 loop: CASSGGTWDTQYF. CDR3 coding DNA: TGTGCCAGCTCTGGGGGCACTTGGGATACGCAGTATTTT.

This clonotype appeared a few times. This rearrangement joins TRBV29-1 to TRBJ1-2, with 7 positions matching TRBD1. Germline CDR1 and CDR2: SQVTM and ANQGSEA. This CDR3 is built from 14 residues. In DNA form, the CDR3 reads TGCAGTGAGGCTCTTATACAGGGGCACTATGGCTACACCTTC. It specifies CSEALIQGHYGYTF.

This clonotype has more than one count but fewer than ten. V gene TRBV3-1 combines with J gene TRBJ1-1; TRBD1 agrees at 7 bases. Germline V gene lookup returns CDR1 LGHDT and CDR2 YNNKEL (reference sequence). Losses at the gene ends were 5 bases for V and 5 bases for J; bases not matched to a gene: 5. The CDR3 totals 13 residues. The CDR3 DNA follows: TGTGCCAGCAGCTCGACAGGGCGAACTGAAGCTTTCTTT. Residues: CASSSTGRTEAFF.

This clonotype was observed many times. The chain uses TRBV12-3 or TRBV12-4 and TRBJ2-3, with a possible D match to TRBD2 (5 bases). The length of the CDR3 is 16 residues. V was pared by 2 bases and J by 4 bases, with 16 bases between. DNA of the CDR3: TGTGCCAGCAGTTTAAGGAGAGGACTTAGGGCAGATACGCAGTATTTT. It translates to CASSLRRGLRADTQYF.

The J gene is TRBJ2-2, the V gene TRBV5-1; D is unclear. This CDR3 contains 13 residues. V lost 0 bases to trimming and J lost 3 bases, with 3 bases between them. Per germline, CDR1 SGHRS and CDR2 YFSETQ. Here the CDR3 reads CASSLVYTGELFF. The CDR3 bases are TGCGCCAGCAGCTTGGTTTACACCGGGGAGCTGTTTTTT. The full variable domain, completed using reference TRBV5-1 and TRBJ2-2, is KAGVTQTPRYLIKTRGQQVTLSCSPISGHRSVSWYQQTPGQGLQFLFEYFSETQRNKGNFPGRFSGRQFSNSRSEMNVSTLELGDSALYLCASSLVYTGELFFGEGSRLTVL.

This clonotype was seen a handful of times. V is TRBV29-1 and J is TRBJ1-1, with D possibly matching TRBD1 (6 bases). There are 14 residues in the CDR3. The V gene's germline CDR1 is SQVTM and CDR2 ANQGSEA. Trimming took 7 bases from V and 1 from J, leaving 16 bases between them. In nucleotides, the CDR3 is TGCAGCGCCGAGGGGGAGCTAGCGAACACTGAAGCTTTCTTT. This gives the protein CSAEGELANTEAFF.

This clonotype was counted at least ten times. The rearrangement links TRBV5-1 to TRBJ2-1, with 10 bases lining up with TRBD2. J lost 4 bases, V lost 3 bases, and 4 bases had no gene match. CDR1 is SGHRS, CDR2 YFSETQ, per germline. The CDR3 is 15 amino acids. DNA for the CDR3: TGCGCCAGCAGCTGGAGCGGGGGGGTTTACAATGAGCAGTTCTTC. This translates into CASSWSGGVYNEQFF.

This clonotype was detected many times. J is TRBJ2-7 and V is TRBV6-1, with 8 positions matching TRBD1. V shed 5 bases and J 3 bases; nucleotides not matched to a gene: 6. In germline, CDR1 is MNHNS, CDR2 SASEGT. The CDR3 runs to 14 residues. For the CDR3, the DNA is TGTGCCAGCAGTAGACAGGGGATGGGCTACGAGCAGTACTTC. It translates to CASSRQGMGYEQYF.

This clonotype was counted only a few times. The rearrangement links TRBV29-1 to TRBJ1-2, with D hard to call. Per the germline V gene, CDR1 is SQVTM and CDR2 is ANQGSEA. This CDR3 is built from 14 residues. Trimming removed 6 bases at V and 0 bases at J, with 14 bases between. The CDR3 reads CSVTPDGTNYGYTF. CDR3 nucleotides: TGCAGCGTGACCCCGGACGGCACTAACTATGGCTACACCTTC.

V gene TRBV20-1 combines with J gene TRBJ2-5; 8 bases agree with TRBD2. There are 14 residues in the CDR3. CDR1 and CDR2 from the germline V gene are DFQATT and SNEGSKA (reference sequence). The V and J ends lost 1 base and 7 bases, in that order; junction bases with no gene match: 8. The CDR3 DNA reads TGCAGTGCTAGAGCTACTAGCGGAGTTTCGACCCAGTACTTC. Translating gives CSARATSGVSTQYF.